The sequence of this T cell receptor beta chain was determined in a study of cytomegalovirus exposure and HLA in healthy donors. General study results and limits: Several V segments, TRBV6-2 and TRBV6-3 among them, could not be told apart and were dropped. Later findings reportedly placed an Asian-associated ancestry cluster below the roughly 670-donor mean for N-insertions. In a later analysis, DRB1 alleles had the most associated TCRs; HLA-C alleles the fewest.

The primer mix had 60 Vbeta and 13 Jbeta primers. Sequencing was performed with immunoSEQ multiplex PCR; in TCRdb, only in-frame clones are kept and a portion is missing. The sample shows some 130,000 clones, roughly 80% of them seen only once. The CDR3 runs 14 residues. V was pared by 3 bases and J by 0 bases, with 1 base of the junction left unmatched. Germline CDR1 KGHSH, CDR2 LQKENI. The donors were healthy bone marrow donors. Concerning this clone: Its cognate antigen is unknown.

The source material was PBMCs. This chain uses TRBV18 with TRBJ1-1; 7 positions match TRBD1. The sequence derives from a male donor in good health and CMV-seronegative. DNA of the CDR3: TGTGCCAGCTCACCGGACAGGCTGAACACTGAAGCTTTCTTT. Its protein is CASSPDRLNTEAFF.